This T cell receptor beta chain was retrieved from a study of blood T cell repertoires in COVID-19. Across the whole study: COVID-19 samples, acute and convalescent, were from the United States, Italy and Spain. T cells, B-cell-depleted T cells, or PBMCs supplied cDNA or gDNA.

The CDR3 is 14 amino acids. Germline CDR1 reads SGHTA; CDR2 reads FQGNSA. V dropped 6 bases and J dropped 5; count of bases not matched to a gene: 5. Original analysis: Reference gene primer amplification gave nucleated cell count estimates. Sequenced by immunoSEQ multiplex PCR; TCRdb stores in-frame clones only, minus some. V and J calls plus clone size are reproduced from that table; the DNA served to infer D and trimming. The sample contains more than 250,000 clones, more than 75% of which appear only once. What was sequenced was peripheral blood. This sequence joins TRBV7-2 and TRBJ2-2; TRBD1 aligns across 8 bases. The sequence derives from a woman aged 25 to 39 who had recovered from COVID-19. In DNA form, the CDR3 reads TGTGCCAGCAGGCAAGACAGGGGAACCGGGGAGCTGTTTTTT. Translating gives CASRQDRGTGELFF.